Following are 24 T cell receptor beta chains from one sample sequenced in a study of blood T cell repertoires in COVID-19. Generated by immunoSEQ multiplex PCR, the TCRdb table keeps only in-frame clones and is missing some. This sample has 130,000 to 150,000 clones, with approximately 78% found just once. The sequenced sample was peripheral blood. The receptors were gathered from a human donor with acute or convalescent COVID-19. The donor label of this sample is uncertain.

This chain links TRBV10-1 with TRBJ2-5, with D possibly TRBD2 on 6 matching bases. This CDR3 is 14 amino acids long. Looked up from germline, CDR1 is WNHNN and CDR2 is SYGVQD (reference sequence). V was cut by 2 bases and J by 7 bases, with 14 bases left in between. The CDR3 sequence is CASSERSLGGTQYF. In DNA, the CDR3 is TGCGCCAGCAGTGAGAGGAGTTTGGGGGGGACCCAGTACTTC.

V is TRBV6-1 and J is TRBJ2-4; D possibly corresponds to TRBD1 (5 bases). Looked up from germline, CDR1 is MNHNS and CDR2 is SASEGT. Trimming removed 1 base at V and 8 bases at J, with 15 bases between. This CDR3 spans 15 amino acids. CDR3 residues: CASSEVSDTRDIQYF. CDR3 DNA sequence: TGTGCCAGCAGTGAAGTATCGGACACCCGGGACATTCAGTACTTC.

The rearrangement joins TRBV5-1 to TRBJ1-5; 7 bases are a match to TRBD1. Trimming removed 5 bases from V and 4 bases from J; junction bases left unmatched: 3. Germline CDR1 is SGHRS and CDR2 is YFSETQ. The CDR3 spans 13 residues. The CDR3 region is CASRRDSNQPQHF. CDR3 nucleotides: TGCGCCAGCAGACGGGACAGTAATCAGCCCCAGCATTTT.

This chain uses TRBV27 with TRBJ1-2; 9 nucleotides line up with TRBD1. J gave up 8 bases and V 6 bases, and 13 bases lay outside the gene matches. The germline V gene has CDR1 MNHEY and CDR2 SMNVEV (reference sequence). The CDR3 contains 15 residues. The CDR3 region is CASSPSGQGWGGYTF. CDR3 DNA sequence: TGTGCCAGCAGCCCATCGGGACAGGGATGGGGCGGCTACACCTTC.

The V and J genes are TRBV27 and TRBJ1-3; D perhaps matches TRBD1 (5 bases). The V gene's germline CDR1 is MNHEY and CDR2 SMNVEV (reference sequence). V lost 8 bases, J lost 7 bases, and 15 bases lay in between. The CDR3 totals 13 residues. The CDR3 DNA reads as TGTGCCAGCGCGGCAGCCCGGGGGAACACCATATATTTT. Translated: CASAAARGNTIYF.

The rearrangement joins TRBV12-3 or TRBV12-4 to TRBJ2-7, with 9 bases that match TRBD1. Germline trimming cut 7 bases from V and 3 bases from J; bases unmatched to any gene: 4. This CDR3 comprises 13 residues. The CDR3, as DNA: TGTGCCAGCAACCCGGGACAGGGCTACGAGCAGTACTTC. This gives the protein CASNPGQGYEQYF.

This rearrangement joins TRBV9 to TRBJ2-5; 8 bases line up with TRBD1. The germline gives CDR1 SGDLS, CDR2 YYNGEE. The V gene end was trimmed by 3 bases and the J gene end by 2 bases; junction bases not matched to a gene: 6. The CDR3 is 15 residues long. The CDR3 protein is CASSARTGFQETQYF. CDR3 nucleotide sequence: TGTGCCAGCAGCGCGAGGACAGGGTTTCAAGAGACCCAGTACTTC.

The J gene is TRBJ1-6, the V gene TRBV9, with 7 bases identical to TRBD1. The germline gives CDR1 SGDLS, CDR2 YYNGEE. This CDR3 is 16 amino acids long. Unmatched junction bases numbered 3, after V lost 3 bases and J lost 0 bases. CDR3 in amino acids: CASSGGTDSYNSPLHF. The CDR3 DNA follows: TGTGCCAGCAGCGGGGGGACAGACTCCTATAATTCACCCCTCCACTTT.

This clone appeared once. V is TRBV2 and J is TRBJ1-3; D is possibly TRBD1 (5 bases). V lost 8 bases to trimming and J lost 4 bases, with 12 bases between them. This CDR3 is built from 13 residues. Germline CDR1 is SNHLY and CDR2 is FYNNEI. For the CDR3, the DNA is TGTGCCAGCCCCCCGGGGGACGGAAACACCATATATTTT. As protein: CASPPGDGNTIYF. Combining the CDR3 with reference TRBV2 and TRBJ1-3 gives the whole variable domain EPEVTQTPSHQVTQMGQEVILRCVPISNHLYFYWYRQILGQKVEFLVSFYNNEISEKSEIFDDQFSVERPDGSNFTLKIRSTKLEDSAMYFCASPPGDGNTIYFGEGSWLTVV.

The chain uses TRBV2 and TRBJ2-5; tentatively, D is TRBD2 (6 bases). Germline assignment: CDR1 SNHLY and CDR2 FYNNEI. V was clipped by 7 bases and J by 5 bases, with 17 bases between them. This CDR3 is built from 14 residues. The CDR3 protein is CASNIPAAGETQYF. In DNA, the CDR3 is TGTGCCAGCAACATACCAGCGGCGGGGGAGACCCAGTACTTC.

DNA for the CDR3: TGCGCCAGCGACACAGGCCCGGCAACTAATGAAAAACTGTTTTTT. It yields the protein CASDTGPATNEKLFF. V usage is TRBV10-1 and J usage is TRBJ1-4; tentative D call: TRBD1 (5 bases). Germline V CDR1 and CDR2: WNHNN, SYGVQD (reference sequence). Trimming pared 8 bases from V and 0 bases from J, leaving 13 bases between. This CDR3 region has 15 residues.

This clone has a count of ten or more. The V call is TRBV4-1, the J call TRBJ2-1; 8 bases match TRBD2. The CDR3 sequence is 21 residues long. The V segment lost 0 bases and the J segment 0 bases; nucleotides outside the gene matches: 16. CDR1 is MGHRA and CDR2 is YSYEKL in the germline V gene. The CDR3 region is CASSQDLLEGRGVNSYNEQFF. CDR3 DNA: TGCGCCAGCAGCCAAGACCTGCTGGAGGGGCGGGGGGTAAACTCCTACAATGAGCAGTTCTTC.

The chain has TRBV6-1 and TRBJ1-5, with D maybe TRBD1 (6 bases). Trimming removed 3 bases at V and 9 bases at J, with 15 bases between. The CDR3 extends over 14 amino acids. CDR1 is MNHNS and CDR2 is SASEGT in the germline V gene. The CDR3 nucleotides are TGTGCCAGCAGTGAGAGGGGGGGGGATAGGCCCCAGCATTTT. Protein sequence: CASSERGGDRPQHF.

For the CDR3, the DNA is TGTGCCAGCAGCCAGTACCTGCTAGCGGGGGTTTACAATGAGCAGTTCTTC. It yields the protein CASSQYLLAGVYNEQFF. This sequence joins TRBV3-1 (or the pseudogene TRBV3-2) and TRBJ2-1, with 10 bases aligning to TRBD2. The germline V gene encodes CDR1 LGHDT and CDR2 YNNKEL (reference sequence). This CDR3 spans 17 amino acids. The junction had 9 bases not matched to a gene; V was cut back by 3 bases and J by 4 bases.

The CDR3 is CSARGGGGYTF. CDR3 DNA sequence: TGCAGTGCTAGGGGAGGGGGTGGCTACACCTTC. J is TRBJ1-2 and V is TRBV20-1; a possible D gene is TRBD1 (6 bases). V shed 3 bases and J shed 7 bases, with 9 bases lying between them. CDR1 is DFQATT and CDR2 is SNEGSKA in the germline V gene (reference sequence). CDR3 length: 11 amino acids.

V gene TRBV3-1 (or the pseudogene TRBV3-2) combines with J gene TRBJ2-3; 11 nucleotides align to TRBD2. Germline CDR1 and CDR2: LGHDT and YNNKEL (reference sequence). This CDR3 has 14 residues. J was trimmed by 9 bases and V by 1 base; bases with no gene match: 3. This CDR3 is CASSQVTSGGTQYF. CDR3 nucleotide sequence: TGTGCCAGCAGCCAAGTAACTAGCGGGGGAACGCAGTATTTT.

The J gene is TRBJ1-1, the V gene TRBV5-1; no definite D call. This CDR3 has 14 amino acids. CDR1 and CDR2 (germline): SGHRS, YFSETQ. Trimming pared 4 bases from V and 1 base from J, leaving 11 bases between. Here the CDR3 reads CASSPQTGNTEAFF. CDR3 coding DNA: TGCGCCAGCAGCCCCCAGACTGGGAACACTGAAGCTTTCTTT.

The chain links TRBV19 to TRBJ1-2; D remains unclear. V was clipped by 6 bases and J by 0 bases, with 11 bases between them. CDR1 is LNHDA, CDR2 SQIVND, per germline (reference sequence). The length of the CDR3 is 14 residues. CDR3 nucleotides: TGTGCCAGTAGAATGGGAGGAACTAACTATGGCTACACCTTC. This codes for CASRMGGTNYGYTF.

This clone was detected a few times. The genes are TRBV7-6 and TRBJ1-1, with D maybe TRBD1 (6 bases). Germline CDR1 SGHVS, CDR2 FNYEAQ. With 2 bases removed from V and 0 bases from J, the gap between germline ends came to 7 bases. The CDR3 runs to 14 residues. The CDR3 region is CASSLTGMNTEAFF. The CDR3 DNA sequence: TGTGCCAGCAGCTTAACAGGGATGAACACTGAAGCTTTCTTT.

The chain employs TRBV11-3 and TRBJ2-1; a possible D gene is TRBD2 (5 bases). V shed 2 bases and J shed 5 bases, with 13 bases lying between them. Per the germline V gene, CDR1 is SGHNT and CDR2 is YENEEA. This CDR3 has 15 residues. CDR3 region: CASSLSRLTNNEQFF. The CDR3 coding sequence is TGTGCCAGCAGCTTAAGTCGACTAACAAACAATGAGCAGTTCTTC.

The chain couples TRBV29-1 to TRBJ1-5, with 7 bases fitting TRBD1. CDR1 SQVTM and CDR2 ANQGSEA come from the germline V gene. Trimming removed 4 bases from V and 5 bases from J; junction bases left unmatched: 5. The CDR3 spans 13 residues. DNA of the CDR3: TGCAGCGTTGTTCAGGGGGACTATCAGCCCCAGCATTTT. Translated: CSVVQGDYQPQHF.

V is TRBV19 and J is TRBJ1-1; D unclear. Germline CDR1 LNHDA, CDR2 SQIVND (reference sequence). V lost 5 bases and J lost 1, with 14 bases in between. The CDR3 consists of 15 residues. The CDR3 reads CASSRRGRGNTEAFF. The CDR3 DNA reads TGTGCCAGTAGTCGGCGCGGGCGAGGGAACACTGAAGCTTTCTTT.

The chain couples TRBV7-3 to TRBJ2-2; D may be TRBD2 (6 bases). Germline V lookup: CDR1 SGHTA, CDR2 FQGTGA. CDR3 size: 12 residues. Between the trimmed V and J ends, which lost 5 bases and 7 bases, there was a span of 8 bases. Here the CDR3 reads CASSPGGGELFF. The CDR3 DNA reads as TGTGCCAGCAGCCCCGGGGGCGGGGAGCTGTTTTTT.

The CDR3 here is CASKKEKANYGYTF. The CDR3 nucleotides read TGTGCCAGTAAAAAGGAGAAAGCTAACTATGGCTACACCTTC. The rearrangement uses TRBV19 and TRBJ1-2, with D hard to call. V lost 7 bases, J lost 0 bases, and 12 bases lay in between. Germline CDR1 reads LNHDA; CDR2 reads SQIVND (reference sequence). CDR3 length: 14 residues.